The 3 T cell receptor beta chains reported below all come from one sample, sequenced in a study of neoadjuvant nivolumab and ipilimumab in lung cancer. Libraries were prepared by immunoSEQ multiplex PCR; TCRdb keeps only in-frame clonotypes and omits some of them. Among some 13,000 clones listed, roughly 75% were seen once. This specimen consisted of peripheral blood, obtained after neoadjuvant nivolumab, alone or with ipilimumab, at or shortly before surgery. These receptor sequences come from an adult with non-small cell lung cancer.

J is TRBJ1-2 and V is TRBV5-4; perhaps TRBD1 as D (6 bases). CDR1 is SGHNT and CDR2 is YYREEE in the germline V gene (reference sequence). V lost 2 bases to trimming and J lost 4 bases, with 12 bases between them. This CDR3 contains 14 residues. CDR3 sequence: CASSLGRGGYGYTF. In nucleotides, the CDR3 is TGTGCCAGCAGCTTAGGCAGGGGAGGCTATGGCTACACCTTC.

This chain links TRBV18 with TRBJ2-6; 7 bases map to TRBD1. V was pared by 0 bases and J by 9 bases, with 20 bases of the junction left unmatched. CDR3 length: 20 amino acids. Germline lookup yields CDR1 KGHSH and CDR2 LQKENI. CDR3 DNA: TGTGCCAGCTCACCACCGGATCGTTGGTCAAAAACAGGGGCGGACAACGTCCTGACTTTC. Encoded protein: CASSPPDRWSKTGADNVLTF.

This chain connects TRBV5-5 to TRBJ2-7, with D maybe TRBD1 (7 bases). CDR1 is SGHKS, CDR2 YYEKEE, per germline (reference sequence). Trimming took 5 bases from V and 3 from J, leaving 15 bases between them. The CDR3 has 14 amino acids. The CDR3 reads CASSSQGGLYEQYF. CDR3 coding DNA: TGTGCCAGCAGTTCCCAGGGGGGCCTCTACGAGCAGTACTTC.